Below are 21 T cell receptor beta chains sequenced from a single sample in a study of blood T cell repertoires in COVID-19. TCRdb keeps only in-frame clones here, not all; method: immunoSEQ multiplex PCR. The sample contains more than 85,000 clones, about 79% of which appear only once. What was sequenced was peripheral blood. These receptor sequences come from a woman between 45 and 65 years old with acute or convalescent COVID-19.

This clone was picked up a small number of times. This chain connects TRBV6-2 or TRBV6-3 to TRBJ2-1; 11 nucleotides align to TRBD2. V was pared by 6 bases and J by 4 bases, with 11 bases of the junction left unmatched. This CDR3 contains 17 residues. Germline CDR1 reads MNHEY; CDR2 reads SVGEGT. The CDR3 nucleotides read TGTGCCAGCAGCCTAAAAACTCGACTAGCGGGGTACAATGAGCAGTTCTTC. Translating gives CASSLKTRLAGYNEQFF.

The rearrangement joins TRBV28 to TRBJ1-6; 7 nucleotides agree with TRBD1. This CDR3 contains 20 residues. Per the germline V gene, CDR1 is MDHEN and CDR2 is SYDVKM. The V and J ends lost 1 base and 7 bases, in that order; junction bases with no gene match: 19. The CDR3 sequence: CASSLYNVRFRGSRNSPLHF. In DNA, the CDR3 is TGTGCCAGCAGTTTATATAACGTAAGATTCAGGGGGAGTAGGAATTCACCCCTCCACTTT.

This clone was detected a few times. This CDR3 reads CASSQVPQVGMNPEAFF. As DNA, the CDR3 is TGTGCCAGCAGCCAAGTGCCACAGGTCGGTATGAATCCTGAAGCTTTCTTT. J is TRBJ1-1 and V is TRBV3-1 (or the pseudogene TRBV3-2); maybe TRBD1 (5 bases). Trimming pared 1 base from V and 6 bases from J, leaving 21 bases between. Looked up from germline, CDR1 is LGHDT and CDR2 is YNNKEL (reference sequence). The CDR3 runs to 17 residues.

This rearrangement joins TRBV12-3 or TRBV12-4 to TRBJ1-1; no definite D call. Deletions cut 3 bases from V and 3 bases from J, with 5 bases between. CDR3 length equals 12 residues. CDR3 residues: CASSFSYTEAFF. The CDR3 DNA follows: TGTGCCAGCAGTTTCTCCTACACTGAAGCTTTCTTT.

V gene TRBV5-1 combines with J gene TRBJ1-3; a weak D match, TRBD1 (6 bases). V was cut by 3 bases and J by 2 bases, with 9 bases left in between. Germline CDR1 is SGHRS and CDR2 is YFSETQ. The CDR3 runs 14 residues. In DNA, the CDR3 is TGCGCCAGCAGCTCTCCAGGGGCTGGAAACACCATATATTTT. It specifies CASSSPGAGNTIYF.

The chain has TRBV12-3 or TRBV12-4 and TRBJ2-7; no definite D call. The CDR3 sequence is 11 residues long. V was trimmed by 4 bases and J by 5 bases, leaving 6 bases between them. CDR3 sequence reads: CASSYLNEQYF. For the CDR3, the DNA is TGTGCCAGCAGTTACTTGAACGAGCAGTACTTC.

A single count supports this clone. The chain is built from TRBV7-3 and TRBJ2-3; D remains unclear. This CDR3 has 13 amino acids. V gave up 4 bases and J gave up 0 bases, with 5 bases separating them. Per germline, CDR1 SGHTA and CDR2 FQGTGA. CDR3 in DNA: TGTGCCAGCAGCTCTGTAAGCACAGATACGCAGTATTTT. Amino acid sequence: CASSSVSTDTQYF.

V gene TRBV4-2 combines with J gene TRBJ2-1, with unresolved D. CDR1 and CDR2 (germline): LGHNA, YNFKEQ. V lost 0 bases and J lost 3, with 12 bases in between. The CDR3 loop spans 16 amino acids. The CDR3 bases are TGTGCCAGCAGCCAAGACGGCGGAGCTGTCTACAATGAGCAGTTCTTC. Encoded protein: CASSQDGGAVYNEQFF.

The rearrangement links TRBV10-3 to TRBJ1-5; TRBD1 matches at 8 bases. CDR3 length: 15 residues. Trimming cost V 3 bases and J 3 bases; bases outside gene matches: 4. Germline loops: CDR1 ENHRY, CDR2 SYGVKD. CDR3 sequence reads: CAISDRGQVNQPQHF. In nucleotides, the CDR3 is TGTGCCATCAGTGATCGGGGACAGGTCAATCAGCCCCAGCATTTT.

This sequence joins TRBV6-5 and TRBJ2-7, with 7 bases fitting TRBD2. CDR1 is MNHEY and CDR2 is SVGAGI in the germline V gene. With 2 bases clipped from V and 1 base from J, the junction kept 2 bases outside the gene matches. The CDR3 totals 14 residues. In nucleotides, the CDR3 is TGTGCCAGCAGTTACCGCGGGGGATCCTACGAGCAGTACTTC. It encodes CASSYRGGSYEQYF.

This clone was seen only a few times. This chain uses TRBV10-3 with TRBJ2-5; D remains ambiguous. V was pared by 3 bases and J by 0 bases, with 11 bases between. Germline V lookup: CDR1 ENHRY, CDR2 SYGVKD. The CDR3 contains 15 residues. CDR3: CAISEPPGHQETQYF. In DNA, the CDR3 is TGTGCCATCAGTGAACCCCCAGGCCACCAAGAGACCCAGTACTTC.

The rearrangement uses TRBV7-3 and TRBJ1-2; no clear D gene. CDR3 length: 16 residues. Trimming shortened V by 2 bases and J by 2 bases, and 15 bases separated the two germline ends. Germline-derived CDR1 and CDR2 are SGHTA and FQGTGA. The CDR3 DNA follows: TGTGCCAGCAGCTTAGGAGGTGGGCGGACCAACTATGGCTACACCTTC. Translation gives CASSLGGGRTNYGYTF.

J is TRBJ1-4 and V is TRBV28, with 7 bases identical to TRBD1. V lost 4 bases, J lost 5 bases, and 7 bases stayed unmatched. This CDR3 comprises 15 residues. Germline V gene sequence: CDR1 MDHEN, CDR2 SYDVKM. For the CDR3, the DNA is TGTGCCAGCAGTTGGCCGACAGGGACGAATGAAAAACTGTTTTTT. It is translated as CASSWPTGTNEKLFF.

The chain recombines TRBV2 with TRBJ2-7, with TRBD1 matching 9 bases. J was trimmed by 6 bases and V by 4 bases; bases with no gene match: 10. Germline V gene sequence: CDR1 SNHLY, CDR2 FYNNEI. The CDR3 totals 15 residues. Here the CDR3 reads CASSGWEDRGPEQYF. The CDR3 DNA reads TGTGCCAGCAGTGGGTGGGAGGACAGGGGACCCGAGCAGTACTTC.

The sample holds a few counts of this clone. The J gene is TRBJ2-7, the V gene TRBV27; D gene unclear. There are 13 residues in the CDR3. The germline V and J ends were trimmed by 6 bases and 0 bases, with 9 bases remaining between them. Germline V gene sequence: CDR1 MNHEY, CDR2 SMNVEV (reference sequence). The CDR3 protein is CASRTQSSYEQYF. CDR3 sequence (DNA): TGTGCCAGCAGGACACAAAGCTCCTACGAGCAGTACTTC.

The chain carries TRBV10-2 and TRBJ2-2; 8 bases match TRBD2. The CDR3 extends over 14 amino acids. Germline CDR1 WSHSY, CDR2 SAAADI. V gave up 6 bases and J gave up 4 bases; unmatched junction bases: 4. CDR3: CASSGGASTGELFF. As DNA, the CDR3 is TGCGCCAGCAGCGGGGGGGCCTCCACCGGGGAGCTGTTTTTT.

The chain is built from TRBV28 and TRBJ1-5, with 7 bases lining up with TRBD1. CDR1 and CDR2 from the germline V gene are MDHEN and SYDVKM. Germline trimming cut 6 bases from V and 3 bases from J; bases unmatched to any gene: 8. This CDR3 has 15 amino acids. The CDR3 is CASRDDRAINQPQHF. The CDR3 nucleotides are TGTGCCAGCAGGGACGACAGGGCGATCAATCAGCCCCAGCATTTT.

J is TRBJ2-1 and V is TRBV18; TRBD1 aligns across 9 bases. This CDR3 region has 18 residues. Germline CDR1 KGHSH, CDR2 LQKENI. Losses at the gene ends were 1 base for V and 6 bases for J; bases not matched to a gene: 13. The CDR3: CASSPQEGTGSVGNEQFF. As DNA, the CDR3 is TGTGCCAGCTCACCACAGGAAGGGACAGGGAGTGTTGGCAATGAGCAGTTCTTC.

This chain joins TRBV19 and TRBJ1-5, with D possibly being TRBD1 (6 bases). The CDR3 runs 13 residues. Per the germline V gene, CDR1 is LNHDA and CDR2 is SQIVND (reference sequence). V was trimmed by 7 bases and J by 1 base, leaving 8 bases between them. This CDR3 reads CASTGQSNQPQHF. CDR3 coding DNA: TGTGCCAGTACCGGACAGAGCAATCAGCCCCAGCATTTT.

This clone was recorded a few times. The chain is built from TRBV19 and TRBJ1-2; D gene ambiguous. Germline CDR1 and CDR2: LNHDA and SQIVND (reference sequence). Trimming stripped 3 bases from V and 7 bases from J, with 12 bases between. This CDR3 has 13 amino acids. This CDR3 is CASSIPGISGYTF. CDR3 sequence (DNA): TGTGCCAGTAGTATCCCGGGGATCAGTGGCTACACCTTC.

The V gene is TRBV27, the J gene TRBJ2-1, with D unresolved. In germline, CDR1 is MNHEY, CDR2 SMNVEV (reference sequence). Trimming took 5 bases from V and 0 from J, leaving 5 bases between them. This CDR3 is 13 amino acids long. In DNA, the CDR3 is TGTGCCAGCAGTATCGGCTCCTACAATGAGCAGTTCTTC. Translation gives CASSIGSYNEQFF.